The subject of this entry is one T cell receptor (beta chain). In the authors' workflow: Amplified reference gene primers provided the basis for estimating nucleated cell counts. Using immunoSEQ multiplex PCR, the repertoire was profiled, and TCRdb retains in-frame clones only, with some absent. That table gives V, J and clone size, and the DNA gave D and trimming. Of fewer than 250,000 clones in the sample, 88% were seen once. This sample is part of a study of blood T cell repertoires in COVID-19. Looking at the study overall: PBMCs, B-cell-depleted T cells, or T cells provided the cDNA or gDNA that made up the material.

Germline V CDR1 and CDR2: LGHDT, YNNKEL (reference sequence). Trimming at V came to 5 bases and at J to 4 bases, leaving 7 bases not matched to a gene. CDR3 size: 15 residues. The sequenced material came from peripheral blood. This TCR derives from a woman aged 55-69 years with acute or convalescent COVID-19. This chain joins TRBV3-1 (or the pseudogene TRBV3-2) and TRBJ1-3, with 8 positions matching TRBD1. CDR3 sequence reads: CASSLAGQGGNTIYF. The CDR3 DNA sequence: TGTGCCAGCAGCTTGGCTGGACAGGGAGGAAACACCATATATTTT.